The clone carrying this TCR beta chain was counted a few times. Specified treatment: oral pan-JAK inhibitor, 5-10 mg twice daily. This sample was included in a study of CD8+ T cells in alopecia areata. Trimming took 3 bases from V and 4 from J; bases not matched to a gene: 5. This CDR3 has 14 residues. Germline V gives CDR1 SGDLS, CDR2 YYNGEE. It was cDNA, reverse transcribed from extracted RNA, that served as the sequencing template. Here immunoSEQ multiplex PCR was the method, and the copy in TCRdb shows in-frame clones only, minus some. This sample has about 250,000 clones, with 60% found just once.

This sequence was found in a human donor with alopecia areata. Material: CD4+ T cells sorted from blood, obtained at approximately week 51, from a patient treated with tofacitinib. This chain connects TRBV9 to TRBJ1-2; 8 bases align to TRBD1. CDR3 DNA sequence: TGTGCCAGCAGCGGAGGTGGACAGGGCTATGGCTACACCTTC. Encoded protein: CASSGGGQGYGYTF.